These 22 T cell receptor beta chains came from one sample sequenced in a study of blood T cell repertoires in COVID-19. Measured with immunoSEQ multiplex PCR; TCRdb has only the in-frame clones, and not every one. The data hold about 260,000 clones, with 80% to 90% observed a single time. The sequenced sample consisted of peripheral blood. Receptors were obtained from a man aged 25 to 40 with active or convalescent COVID-19.

The chain uses TRBV5-1 and TRBJ1-2, with D perhaps matching TRBD1 (6 bases). This CDR3 contains 17 residues. Germline V gene lookup returns CDR1 SGHRS and CDR2 YFSETQ. V shed 0 bases and J shed 6 bases, with 21 bases lying between them. The CDR3 loop is CASSLGWGPPDEDGYTF. DNA of the CDR3: TGCGCCAGCAGCTTGGGGTGGGGGCCACCTGACGAAGATGGCTACACCTTC.

This chain uses TRBV30 with TRBJ1-2; D is unresolved. The CDR3 is made up of 12 amino acids. CDR1 and CDR2 (germline): GTSNPN, SVGIG (reference sequence). The V and J ends lost 2 bases and 5 bases respectively, with 9 bases between them. The CDR3 sequence is CAWSQAIYGYTF. As DNA, the CDR3 is TGTGCCTGGAGTCAGGCGATATATGGCTACACCTTC. Full variable domain (rest looked up from reference TRBV30 and TRBJ1-2): SQTIHQWPATLVQPVGSPLSLECTVEGTSNPNLYWYRQAAGRGLQLLFYSVGIGQISSEVPQNLSASRPQDRQFILSSKKLLLSDSGFYLCAWSQAIYGYTFGSGTRLTVV.

The chain couples TRBV19 to TRBJ1-5, with 7 bases that match TRBD1. The CDR3 extends over 15 amino acids. Losses at the gene ends were 5 bases for V and 4 bases for J; bases not matched to a gene: 8. The V gene's germline CDR1 is LNHDA and CDR2 SQIVND (reference sequence). The CDR3 nucleotides are TGTGCCAGTAGTCCAGACAGGGTTGAAAATCAGCCCCAGCATTTT. It translates to CASSPDRVENQPQHF.

J is TRBJ2-7 and V is TRBV3-1 (or the pseudogene TRBV3-2); 8 bases line up with TRBD1. In germline, CDR1 is LGHDT, CDR2 YNNKEL (reference sequence). The V gene end was trimmed by 1 base and the J gene end by 6 bases; junction bases not matched to a gene: 8. This CDR3 is 15 amino acids long. CDR3 region: CASSQGQGAPLEQYF. The CDR3 bases are TGTGCCAGCAGCCAAGGCCAGGGGGCCCCCCTCGAGCAGTACTTC.

The genes are TRBV6-5 and TRBJ2-1; TRBD2 might be the D (6 bases). V lost 2 bases, J lost 7 bases, and 15 bases lay in between. The V gene's germline CDR1 is MNHEY and CDR2 SVGAGI. CDR3 length equals 15 residues. Here the CDR3 DNA reads TGTGCCAGCAGTTACCCACTAGCATCCAAGAATGAGCAGTTCTTC. This encodes CASSYPLASKNEQFF.

This chain uses TRBV30 with TRBJ1-2; D is perhaps TRBD1 (5 bases). Trimming removed 1 base at V and 5 bases at J, with 11 bases between. The CDR3 totals 13 residues. The germline V gene has CDR1 GTSNPN and CDR2 SVGIG (reference sequence). For the CDR3, the DNA is TGTGCCTGGAGTGAACAGGCAACGTATGGCTACACCTTC. The encoded protein is CAWSEQATYGYTF.

The rearrangement joins TRBV18 to TRBJ1-4; 9 nucleotides align to TRBD1. V gave up 3 bases and J gave up 4 bases; unmatched junction bases: 9. Germline V gene data show CDR1 as KGHSH and CDR2 as LQKENI. CDR3 length: 17 residues. In DNA, the CDR3 is TGTGCCAGCTCACCGGCGTCGACAGGGGGGCTTAATGAAAAACTGTTTTTT. This sequence encodes CASSPASTGGLNEKLFF. Looking up the rest from reference TRBV18 and TRBJ1-4 gives the full variable domain: NAGVMQNPRHLVRRRGQEARLRCSPMKGHSHVYWYRQLPEEGLKFMVYLQKENIIDESGMPKERFSAEFPKEGPSILRIQQVVRGDSAAYFCASSPASTGGLNEKLFFGSGTQLSVL.

As DNA, the CDR3 is TGTGCCAGCAACATAGCGGTGTTTGAGAACACTGAAGCTTTCTTT. Translated, it gives CASNIAVFENTEAFF. The chain recombines TRBV2 with TRBJ1-1, with D uncertain. This CDR3 contains 15 residues. The V end was cut by 7 bases, the J end by 1 base, with 16 bases between. Germline assignment: CDR1 SNHLY and CDR2 FYNNEI. The full variable domain, its missing parts supplied by reference TRBV2 and TRBJ1-1, is EPEVTQTPSHQVTQMGQEVILRCVPISNHLYFYWYRQILGQKVEFLVSFYNNEISEKSEIFDDQFSVERPDGSNFTLKIRSTKLEDSAMYFCASNIAVFENTEAFFGQGTRLTVV.

J is TRBJ2-1 and V is TRBV4-2; 9 nucleotides align to TRBD2. This CDR3 has 16 amino acids. The J segment lost 3 bases and the V segment lost 1 base, leaving 4 bases of the junction unmatched. Germline V gene lookup returns CDR1 LGHNA and CDR2 YNFKEQ. The CDR3 here is CASSQALAGYYNEQFF. In DNA, the CDR3 is TGTGCCAGCAGCCAAGCCCTAGCGGGGTACTACAATGAGCAGTTCTTC.

This clone was counted between two and nine times. The rearrangement joins TRBV6-6 to TRBJ2-1; TRBD2 might be the D (5 bases). The V gene's germline CDR1 is MNHNY and CDR2 SVGAGI (reference sequence). The CDR3 is made up of 13 amino acids. Trimming shortened V by 0 bases and J by 8 bases, and 8 bases separated the two germline ends. CDR3 in amino acids: CASSYSPSHEQFF. Written as DNA, the CDR3 is TGTGCCAGCAGTTACTCGCCTAGCCATGAGCAGTTCTTC.

The chain carries TRBV6-5 and TRBJ1-2; D is unresolved. The V gene's germline CDR1 is MNHEY and CDR2 SVGAGI. V gave up 0 bases and J gave up 0 bases, with 8 bases separating them. CDR3 length: 15 amino acids. The CDR3: CASSYSLSANYGYTF. In DNA form, the CDR3 reads TGTGCCAGCAGTTACTCCCTGTCAGCTAACTATGGCTACACCTTC.

The gene calls are TRBV5-6 and TRBJ2-2; TRBD1 might be the D (5 bases). V was shortened by 4 bases and J by 6 bases, with 10 bases between the two germline ends. The CDR3 totals 13 residues. Germline assignment: CDR1 SGHDT and CDR2 YYEEEE. This CDR3 reads CASSADIPGELFF. The CDR3 region has the DNA TGTGCCAGCAGCGCGGACATTCCCGGGGAGCTGTTTTTT. The variable domain in full, with the rest retrieved from reference TRBV5-6 and TRBJ2-2, is DAGVTQSPTHLIKTRGQQVTLRCSPKSGHDTVSWYQQALGQGPQFIFQYYEEEERQRGNFPDRFSGHQFPNYSSELNVNALLLGDSALYLCASSADIPGELFFGEGSRLTVL.

This clone has more than one count but fewer than ten. The chain carries TRBV25-1 and TRBJ1-1; perhaps TRBD1 as D (5 bases). Germline CDR1 is MGHDK and CDR2 is SYGVNS. CDR3 size: 15 residues. Trimming took off 6 bases at V and 0 bases at J, with 14 bases between the two ends. The CDR3 bases are TGTGCCAGCAGCCCTTCCCCGGGGGTGAACACTGAAGCTTTCTTT. It is translated as CASSPSPGVNTEAFF.

This rearrangement joins TRBV6-1 to TRBJ2-1; tentatively, D is TRBD2 (5 bases). Trimming removed 3 bases from V and 10 bases from J, with 19 bases in between. Germline assignment: CDR1 MNHNS and CDR2 SASEGT. The CDR3 sequence is 15 residues long. Written as DNA, the CDR3 is TGTGCCAGCAGTGACACTAGGCCCCCCTGGGGAGAGCAGTTCTTC. Amino acid sequence: CASSDTRPPWGEQFF.

The chain couples TRBV19 to TRBJ1-5; 8 bases agree with TRBD1. V trimming: 4 bases; J trimming: 1 base; junction bases outside the gene matches: 6. Per germline, CDR1 LNHDA and CDR2 SQIVND (reference sequence). This CDR3 has 16 amino acids. The DNA of the CDR3 is TGTGCCAGTAGTACGAGGGACAGGATGAGCAATCAGCCCCAGCATTTT. Translation: CASSTRDRMSNQPQHF.

The CDR3 DNA is TGTGCCAGTAGTTCACCCACGAAGACAGGCAATCAGCCCCAGCATTTT. As protein: CASSSPTKTGNQPQHF. The V call is TRBV19, the J call TRBJ1-5; D might be TRBD1 (5 bases). Germline CDR1 is LNHDA and CDR2 is SQIVND (reference sequence). The V gene lost 5 bases and the J gene lost 2 bases, with 16 bases spanning the gap. There are 16 residues in the CDR3.

The J gene is TRBJ1-2, the V gene TRBV7-2; the D is unclear. V dropped 1 base and J dropped 2 bases, with 8 bases sitting between them. This CDR3 contains 14 residues. Germline CDR1 SGHTA, CDR2 FQGNSA. CDR3 region: CASSLDAQNYGYTF. The CDR3 bases are TGTGCCAGCAGCTTAGACGCACAGAACTATGGCTACACCTTC.

The chain has TRBV18 and TRBJ2-7; 7 nucleotides align to TRBD1. From germline, CDR1 is KGHSH and CDR2 LQKENI. This CDR3 contains 14 residues. The trim removed 4 bases at V and 5 bases at J, leaving 8 bases unmatched. This CDR3 reads CASSRDRQGNEQYF. The CDR3 nucleotides read TGTGCCAGCTCACGCGACCGACAGGGAAACGAGCAGTACTTC. Based on the CDR3 plus reference TRBV18 and TRBJ2-7, the full variable domain is NAGVMQNPRHLVRRRGQEARLRCSPMKGHSHVYWYRQLPEEGLKFMVYLQKENIIDESGMPKERFSAEFPKEGPSILRIQQVVRGDSAAYFCASSRDRQGNEQYFGPGTRLTVT.

This rearrangement joins TRBV5-6 to TRBJ2-7, with TRBD1 as a possible D gene (6 bases). The length of the CDR3 is 15 residues. Germline loops: CDR1 SGHDT, CDR2 YYEEEE. The ends were cut back, 0 bases at V and 0 bases at J, with 10 bases in the middle. As DNA, the CDR3 is TGTGCCAGCAGCTTGGGGGGGACATCCTCCTACGAGCAGTACTTC. Translating gives CASSLGGTSSYEQYF.

The chain carries TRBV9 and TRBJ1-6; 8 bases align to TRBD1. CDR1 and CDR2 from the germline V gene are SGDLS and YYNGEE. Germline trimming cut 4 bases from V and 5 bases from J; bases unmatched to any gene: 2. The CDR3 has 14 amino acids. This CDR3 is CASSPQGDNSPLHF. The CDR3 bases are TGTGCCAGCAGCCCACAGGGGGATAATTCACCCCTCCACTTT. Using reference TRBV9 and TRBJ1-6 for the parts outside the CDR3, the full variable domain is DSGVTQTPKHLITATGQRVTLRCSPRSGDLSVYWYQQSLDQGLQFLIQYYNGEERAKGNILERFSAQQFPDLHSELNLSSLELGDSALYFCASSPQGDNSPLHFGNGTRLTVT.

J is TRBJ1-1 and V is TRBV2; D is perhaps TRBD1 (6 bases). Germline V gene sequence: CDR1 SNHLY, CDR2 FYNNEI. This CDR3 spans 14 amino acids. The V end was cut by 9 bases, the J end by 0 bases, with 14 bases between. As DNA, the CDR3 is TGTGCCAGTTTTCGACAGGCTATGAACACTGAAGCTTTCTTT. Its translation is CASFRQAMNTEAFF.

This clone has just one count. The CDR3 DNA reads as TGTGCCAGCAGTTACTCGGGGGACAGGGGCAGTGAGCAGTTCTTC. This encodes CASSYSGDRGSEQFF. The chain couples TRBV6-5 to TRBJ2-1, with TRBD1 matching over 10 bases. CDR3 length: 15 residues. The V gene end was trimmed by 0 bases and the J gene end by 9 bases; junction bases not matched to a gene: 5. Germline V gene data show CDR1 as MNHEY and CDR2 as SVGAGI.